The 24 T cell receptor beta chains below come from one sample, sequenced in a study of regulatory dendritic cells for organ transplantation. TCRdb's copy holds only in-frame clones and misses some; the assay was immunoSEQ multiplex PCR. This sample has 34,000 or so clones, with less than 90% found just once. Sequenced material: naive CD4+ T cells from blood. Subset in this sample: CD45RA+ naive T cells. The source is a human donor in good health.

The rearrangement joins TRBV9 to TRBJ1-2; the match to TRBD1 covers 9 bases. V was pared by 6 bases and J by 4 bases, with 7 bases of the junction left unmatched. Germline CDR1 reads SGDLS; CDR2 reads YYNGEE. The CDR3 sequence is 14 residues long. CDR3 amino acids: CASTRQGGSYGYTF. The CDR3 DNA reads as TGTGCCAGCACCCGACAGGGGGGATCCTATGGCTACACCTTC.

V and J are TRBV7-6 and TRBJ2-5; D remains unclear. Per the germline V gene, CDR1 is SGHVS and CDR2 is FNYEAQ. CDR3 length: 11 amino acids. The germline V and J ends were trimmed by 4 bases and 7 bases, with 7 bases remaining between them. In DNA form, the CDR3 reads TGTGCCAGCAGCTCAGGCGGGACCCAGTACTTC. This gives the protein CASSSGGTQYF. The complete variable domain, with remaining parts taken from reference TRBV7-6 and TRBJ2-5, reads GAGVSQSPRYKVTKRGQDVALRCDPISGHVSLYWYRQALGQGPEFLTYFNYEAQQDKSGLPNDRFSAERPEGSISTLTIQRTEQRDSAMYRCASSSGGTQYFGPGTRLLVL.

This clone was seen more than once but under ten times. This chain uses TRBV7-9 with TRBJ1-5; maybe TRBD1 (6 bases). The CDR3 sequence is 13 residues long. V was cut by 3 bases and J by 4 bases, with 7 bases left in between. Germline V gene lookup returns CDR1 SEHNR and CDR2 FQNEAQ (reference sequence). CDR3 loop: CASSFQGNQPQHF. CDR3 coding DNA: TGTGCCAGCAGCTTTCAGGGGAATCAGCCCCAGCATTTT.

The gene calls are TRBV19 and TRBJ2-7; perhaps TRBD1 as D (5 bases). V lost 5 bases, J lost 3 bases, and 11 bases lay in between. CDR1 and CDR2 from the germline V gene are LNHDA and SQIVND (reference sequence). This CDR3 has 13 amino acids. The CDR3 spells CASSARVYYEQYF. DNA for the CDR3: TGTGCCAGTAGTGCCAGGGTTTACTACGAGCAGTACTTC. Drawing the rest from reference TRBV19 and TRBJ2-7, the complete variable domain is DGGITQSPKYLFRKEGQNVTLSCEQNLNHDAMYWYRQDPGQGLRLIYYSQIVNDFQKGDIAEGYSVSREKKESFPLTVTSAQKNPTAFYLCASSARVYYEQYFGPGTRLTVT.

The CDR3 here is CASSDLGLANTDTQYF. The DNA for the CDR3 is TGCGCCAGCAGTGACTTGGGACTAGCCAACACAGATACGCAGTATTTT. The J gene is TRBJ2-3, the V gene TRBV10-1; 9 positions agree with TRBD2. Germline CDR1 is WNHNN and CDR2 is SYGVQD (reference sequence). The CDR3 runs 16 residues. Trimming at V came to 3 bases and at J to 2 bases, leaving 6 bases not matched to a gene.

This chain connects TRBV5-1 to TRBJ2-5; D gene uncertain. From germline, CDR1 is SGHRS and CDR2 YFSETQ. The CDR3 is 15 residues long. V was pared by 0 bases and J by 5 bases, with 14 bases between. DNA of the CDR3: TGCGCCAGCAGCTTGGAAGGTAACCCAGCGGAGACCCAGTACTTC. Translation gives CASSLEGNPAETQYF.

J is TRBJ2-3 and V is TRBV18, with D possibly being TRBD2 (5 bases). Germline CDR1 KGHSH, CDR2 LQKENI. The CDR3 consists of 11 residues. Trimming removed 8 bases from V and 6 bases from J, with 9 bases in between. This CDR3 reads CASHSGDTQYF. Written as DNA, the CDR3 is TGTGCCAGCCACTCGGGGGATACGCAGTATTTT.

Note on this clone: One end of the junction is discordant with germline, which a read error may explain. This chain joins TRBV29-1 and TRBJ2-7; 10 nucleotides match TRBD1. This CDR3 is built from 11 residues. Germline assignment: CDR1 SQVTM and CDR2 ANQGSEA. The CDR3 loop is CSVETGGWNGF. The CDR3 nucleotides read TGCAGCGTTGAGACAGGGGGCTGGAATGGCTTC.

The chain carries TRBV6-5 and TRBJ2-3; TRBD1 or TRBD2 may be the D gene (6 bases each). Trimming removed 8 bases at V and 1 base at J, with 16 bases between. The CDR3 loop spans 15 amino acids. CDR1 is MNHEY, CDR2 SVGAGI, per germline. This chain's CDR3 is CASPAGGQGTDTQYF. CDR3 nucleotides: TGTGCCAGCCCTGCCGGGGGCCAAGGCACAGATACGCAGTATTTT.

V and J are TRBV10-3 and TRBJ2-5; maybe TRBD1 (5 bases). CDR1 is ENHRY and CDR2 is SYGVKD in the germline V gene. The CDR3 is 11 residues long. With 3 bases removed from V and 10 bases from J, the gap between germline ends came to 9 bases. CDR3 residues: CAISDTGRQYF. In nucleotides, the CDR3 is TGTGCCATCAGTGACACAGGTCGCCAGTACTTC.

This sequence joins TRBV2 and TRBJ1-2; D not certain. The V gene lost 5 bases and the J gene lost 3 bases, with 16 bases spanning the gap. CDR3 length: 15 residues. Germline V gene lookup returns CDR1 SNHLY and CDR2 FYNNEI. CDR3 sequence: CASSLETPLDYGYTF. As DNA, the CDR3 is TGTGCCAGCAGTCTCGAAACTCCTCTGGACTATGGCTACACCTTC.

This clone has a single count. V usage is TRBV5-1 and J usage is TRBJ2-1; 8 bases map to TRBD2. The germline V gene encodes CDR1 SGHRS and CDR2 YFSETQ. This CDR3 is 17 amino acids long. The junction had 13 bases not matched to a gene; V was cut back by 1 base and J by 7 bases. This chain's CDR3 is CASSLRRPGGQGNEQFF. The CDR3 DNA sequence: TGCGCCAGCAGCTTGCGTCGTCCGGGAGGGCAAGGAAATGAGCAGTTCTTC.

This chain uses TRBV19 with TRBJ1-6, with D maybe TRBD1 (5 bases). The CDR3 loop spans 16 amino acids. V was shortened by 7 bases and J by 7 bases, with 20 bases between the two germline ends. Germline V gives CDR1 LNHDA, CDR2 SQIVND (reference sequence). The chain's CDR3 is CASNGRGRERNSPLHF. The CDR3 DNA reads TGTGCCAGTAATGGGAGGGGCAGGGAAAGGAATTCACCCCTCCACTTT. Variable domain in full (rest from reference TRBV19 and TRBJ1-6): DGGITQSPKYLFRKEGQNVTLSCEQNLNHDAMYWYRQDPGQGLRLIYYSQIVNDFQKGDIAEGYSVSREKKESFPLTVTSAQKNPTAFYLCASNGRGRERNSPLHFGNGTRLTVT.

The CDR3 region is CASSFRDVYNEQFF. The DNA of the CDR3 is TGTGCCAGCAGCTTTCGGGATGTCTACAATGAGCAGTTCTTC. V gene TRBV7-6 combines with J gene TRBJ2-1; D perhaps matches TRBD2 (5 bases). Germline CDR1 is SGHVS and CDR2 is FNYEAQ. The CDR3 runs to 14 residues. V dropped 3 bases and J dropped 3 bases, with 9 bases sitting between them.

The chain combines TRBV6-1 with TRBJ2-7; 7 nucleotides agree with TRBD1. The CDR3 has 16 amino acids. Germline V gives CDR1 MNHNS, CDR2 SASEGT. The trim removed 0 bases at V and 3 bases at J, leaving 8 bases unmatched. The CDR3 DNA reads as TGTGCCAGCAGTGAAGCCCACAGGGGAAGAAGCTACGAGCAGTACTTC. Its protein product is CASSEAHRGRSYEQYF.

CDR3 protein: CASSLVFREDGYTF. The CDR3 bases are TGTGCCAGCAGCTTGGTTTTCCGGGAAGATGGCTACACCTTC. The gene calls are TRBV5-8 and TRBJ1-2; D is unclear. V lost 0 bases and J 6 bases, leaving 12 bases between the germline ends. The CDR3 contains 14 residues. Germline CDR1 is SGHTS and CDR2 is YDEGEE.

This rearrangement joins TRBV27 to TRBJ2-7; D unclear. The CDR3 consists of 13 residues. CDR1 MNHEY and CDR2 SMNVEV come from the germline V gene (reference sequence). Deletions cut 2 bases from V and 1 base from J, with 6 bases between. The CDR3: CASSLPGSYEQYF. The CDR3 DNA reads as TGTGCCAGCAGTTTACCAGGTTCCTACGAGCAGTACTTC.

This chain joins TRBV6-1 and TRBJ1-1; TRBD1 might be the D (6 bases). CDR1 is MNHNS, CDR2 SASEGT, per germline. V was pared by 4 bases and J by 11 bases, with 14 bases between. The CDR3 consists of 12 residues. The CDR3, as DNA: TGTGCCAGCAGTGTGCAACGAACAGGGGCTTTCTTT. It is translated as CASSVQRTGAFF.

This clone appeared once. This chain connects TRBV29-1 to TRBJ2-7; 7 bases match TRBD1. CDR3 length: 13 amino acids. V shed 7 bases and J 0 bases; nucleotides not matched to a gene: 6. Germline CDR1 SQVTM, CDR2 ANQGSEA. The CDR3 reads CSADRSSSYEQYF. The CDR3, as DNA: TGCAGCGCGGACAGGTCGAGCTCCTACGAGCAGTACTTC.

The chain has TRBV27 and TRBJ1-1; D is unclear. The ends were cut back, 6 bases at V and 3 bases at J, with 32 bases in the middle. The CDR3 contains 20 residues. Germline values: CDR1 MNHEY, CDR2 SMNVEV (reference sequence). The CDR3 nucleotides read TGTGCCAGCAGACCATACGCAGTTTGGTCGATGGTCGGGAAGGACACTGAAGCTTTCTTT. Encoded protein: CASRPYAVWSMVGKDTEAFF.

J is TRBJ1-6 and V is TRBV12-5; perhaps TRBD1 as D (6 bases). The germline V and J ends were trimmed by 5 bases and 5 bases, with 16 bases remaining between them. The germline V gene encodes CDR1 LGHNT and CDR2 FRNRAP. The CDR3 loop spans 16 amino acids. CDR3 nucleotide sequence: TGTGCTAGTGGTAACCCTACAGGGATGAATAATTCACCCCTCCACTTT. It is translated as CASGNPTGMNNSPLHF.

The CDR3 DNA reads TGTGCCAGCTCACCTACAGGGTCTGGGGCCAACGTCCTGACTTTC. This translates into CASSPTGSGANVLTF. The chain uses TRBV18 and TRBJ2-6; tentative D call: TRBD1 (6 bases). Deletions cut 3 bases from V and 1 base from J, with 7 bases between. The CDR3 extends over 15 amino acids. The germline CDR1 and CDR2 sequences are KGHSH and LQKENI.

For the CDR3, the DNA is TGTGCCAGCAGCTTATTCTTGACAGGGTCCACCTACGAGCAGTACTTC. This codes for CASSLFLTGSTYEQYF. This chain links TRBV7-9 with TRBJ2-7, with 7 positions matching TRBD1. In germline, CDR1 is SEHNR, CDR2 FQNEAQ (reference sequence). CDR3 length: 16 amino acids. The ends lost 2 bases at V and 2 bases at J; junction bases unmatched: 9.

The genes are TRBV28 and TRBJ2-5; TRBD2 aligns across 8 bases. The CDR3 has 12 amino acids. V gave up 8 bases and J gave up 6 bases; unmatched junction bases: 5. CDR1 and CDR2 from the germline V gene are MDHEN and SYDVKM. Here the CDR3 DNA reads TGTGCCAGCGGGGGACTAGGTCAGACCCAGTACTTC. Translated: CASGGLGQTQYF.